This T cell receptor (beta chain) was captured in a study of OX40 agonist ivuxolimab in advanced cancers. TCRdb's table, derived via immunoSEQ multiplex PCR, lists solely in-frame clones and lacks some. The sample has about 66,000 clones; about 87% are singletons. Points from the study as a whole: Certain nonresponders likewise exhibited a low normalized T-cell clonal expansion.

The table lists this clone with a few counts. Its antigen is still unknown. The CDR3 is 14 amino acids. Germline CDR1 is LNHDA and CDR2 is SQIVND (reference sequence). The germline V and J ends were trimmed by 3 bases and 4 bases, with 12 bases remaining between them. The chain recombines TRBV19 with TRBJ1-1; possible D gene TRBD1, 6 bases. This sequence was found in an adult with an advanced solid tumor such as melanoma, head and neck, liver or kidney cancer. The source material was CD4+ or CD8+ T cells sorted from blood, sampled in a trial of the OX40 agonist ivuxolimab. The CDR3, as DNA: TGTGCCAGTAGTATGGTAAGGGGGTCCACTGAAGCTTTCTTT. It codes for CASSMVRGSTEAFF.